The following is a TCR beta chain sequence with its context. Authors' analysis steps: For nucleated cells, counts were estimated from reference gene primer amplification. The table came from immunoSEQ multiplex PCR; TCRdb's copy has only in-frame clones and leaves some out. D and trimming come from the DNA, and the V and J calls and clone size come from that table. Of about 290,000 clones listed, nearly 90% are singletons. Seattle's enrolled individuals joined amid active infection and were then monitored longitudinally. This specimen comes from a study of blood T cell repertoires in COVID-19. Study background: The study drew acute and convalescent COVID-19 samples from the United States, Italy and Spain. T cells, B-cell-depleted T cells, or PBMCs supplied cDNA or gDNA.

V dropped 1 base and J dropped 4; count of bases not matched to a gene: 2. The CDR3 covers 15 residues. Germline CDR1 and CDR2: MNHEY and SMNVEV (reference sequence). The chain uses TRBV27 and TRBJ1-1; 11 bases line up with TRBD1. The clonotype comes from a young woman with COVID-19, enrolled during active disease. Sequenced input: peripheral blood. The CDR3 coding sequence is TGTGCCAGCAGTTTATGGACAGGGGGCGGCACTGAAGCTTTCTTT. This sequence encodes CASSLWTGGGTEAFF.